This T cell receptor beta chain was sequenced during a study of beta chain features in type 1 diabetes. Sampling consisted of one heparinised blood draw per donor, averaging approximately 120 mL. V shed 5 bases, J shed 0 bases, and the junction held 15 bases outside the gene matches. The CDR3 runs 18 residues. Germline V lookup: CDR1 SEHNR, CDR2 FQNEAQ (reference sequence). The study reverse transcribed the entire isolated RNA, so it sequenced expressed TCRB transcripts. Profiled with immunoSEQ multiplex PCR; TCRdb holds only in-frame clones, not every one. The sample records under 900,000 clones, roughly 15% being singletons.

The sequenced sample was naive CD4+ T cells from blood. This clonotype originated in a woman aged 18 to 35 in good health. The chain links TRBV7-9 to TRBJ2-7; 8 nucleotides line up with TRBD2. The CDR3 bases are TGTGCCAGCAGCCCAAGACTAGCGCGAGGGAGGAGCTCCTACGAGCAGTACTTC. Amino acids: CASSPRLARGRSSYEQYF. The variable domain in full, completed from reference TRBV7-9 and TRBJ2-7, reads DTGVSQNPRHKITKRGQNVTFRCDPISEHNRLYWYRQTLGQGPEFLTYFQNEAQLEKSRLLSDRFSAERPKGSFSTLEIQRTEQGDSAMYLCASSPRLARGRSSYEQYFGPGTRLTVT.